One sample yielded the 17 T cell receptor beta chains listed below, sequenced in a study of cytomegalovirus exposure and HLA in healthy donors. PCR involved 60 Vbeta and 13 Jbeta primers. Profiled with immunoSEQ multiplex PCR; TCRdb holds only in-frame clones, not every one. Among 95,000 to 100,000 clones listed, around 69% were seen once. The sample comprised PBMCs. The receptors here all came from a woman aged 55 to 70 in good health and CMV-seropositive.

This chain uses TRBV27 with TRBJ2-1; D remains ambiguous. The CDR3 runs 14 residues. Between the trimmed V and J ends, which lost 3 bases and 5 bases, there was a span of 11 bases. Germline V CDR1 and CDR2: MNHEY, SMNVEV (reference sequence). This chain's CDR3 is CASSFGKRDNEQFF. Written as DNA, the CDR3 is TGTGCCAGCAGTTTTGGAAAGCGTGACAATGAGCAGTTCTTC.

This chain links TRBV5-4 with TRBJ2-2; no firm D call. CDR3 length: 15 residues. Trimming stripped 4 bases from V and 5 bases from J, with 15 bases between. The germline V gene has CDR1 SGHNT and CDR2 YYREEE (reference sequence). CDR3 DNA sequence: TGTGCCAGCAGCCAAGATGGTTGGCAGACCGGGGAGCTGTTTTTT. Protein sequence: CASSQDGWQTGELFF.

This clone was detected a few times. V usage is TRBV4-1 and J usage is TRBJ1-2; D gene uncertain. The CDR3 contains 12 residues. Per germline, CDR1 MGHRA and CDR2 YSYEKL. Trimming removed 4 bases at V and 4 bases at J, with 7 bases between. The CDR3 DNA reads as TGCGCCAGCAGCCCTGACACCTATGGCTACACCTTC. Translating it yields CASSPDTYGYTF.

This rearrangement joins TRBV5-6 to TRBJ2-7, with a weak D call TRBD2 (6 bases). The CDR3 spans 16 residues. Germline CDR1 SGHDT, CDR2 YYEEEE. The ends were cut back, 3 bases at V and 8 bases at J, with 24 bases in the middle. CDR3 in amino acids: CASSSNRGTSQAKQYF. CDR3 sequence (DNA): TGTGCCAGCAGCTCAAATCGCGGGACGAGTCAAGCGAAGCAGTACTTC.

This chain uses TRBV10-1 with TRBJ2-3; 8 positions match TRBD2. V shed 1 base and J 9 bases; nucleotides not matched to a gene: 3. This CDR3 has 13 amino acids. Germline V lookup: CDR1 WNHNN, CDR2 SYGVQD (reference sequence). CDR3 coding DNA: TGCGCCAGCAGTGAGTATTTAGCGGGAACGCAGTATTTT. It is translated as CASSEYLAGTQYF.

This chain uses TRBV10-3 with TRBJ2-2; 7 bases map to TRBD2. This CDR3 contains 14 residues. From germline, CDR1 is ENHRY and CDR2 SYGVKD. Losses at the gene ends were 4 bases for V and 6 bases for J; bases not matched to a gene: 5. The CDR3 spells CAISGGRKAGELFF. In DNA, the CDR3 is TGTGCCATCAGTGGCGGGAGAAAGGCCGGGGAGCTGTTTTTT.

The rearrangement uses TRBV27 and TRBJ2-7, with 7 bases lining up with TRBD2. Germline-derived CDR1 and CDR2 are MNHEY and SMNVEV (reference sequence). This CDR3 has 14 amino acids. V lost 6 bases to trimming and J lost 5 bases; unmatched junction nucleotides: 10. The CDR3 is CASRKVGGPNEQYF. The DNA of the CDR3 is TGTGCCAGCAGGAAGGTGGGAGGGCCGAACGAGCAGTACTTC.

The rearrangement uses TRBV10-2 and TRBJ2-2, with 9 bases that match TRBD2. After removal of 8 bases from V and 4 bases from J, the junction contained 8 bases not matched to a gene. Germline V gene lookup returns CDR1 WSHSY and CDR2 SAAADI. The CDR3 totals 15 residues. The CDR3 reads CASRRSGRGTGELFF. The CDR3 DNA reads as TGCGCCAGCCGCCGTAGCGGGAGAGGCACCGGGGAGCTGTTTTTT.

V and J are TRBV18 and TRBJ2-1, with TRBD2 matching 13 bases. The CDR3 length is 16 residues. Trimming removed 6 bases from V and 5 bases from J; junction bases left unmatched: 7. From germline, CDR1 is KGHSH and CDR2 LQKENI. The chain's CDR3 is CASSRTSGRLHNEQFF. The CDR3, as DNA: TGTGCCAGCTCGCGGACTAGCGGGAGACTCCACAATGAGCAGTTCTTC.

A few counts support this clone. V is TRBV12-5 and J is TRBJ1-1; 7 bases line up with TRBD1. This CDR3 is built from 13 residues. Germline V gives CDR1 LGHNT, CDR2 FRNRAP. The J segment lost 5 bases and the V segment lost 6 bases, leaving 6 bases of the junction unmatched. For the CDR3, the DNA is TGTGCTAGTGGGGAACAGGGGAGGACTGAAGCTTTCTTT. The encoded protein is CASGEQGRTEAFF.

The rearrangement joins TRBV5-6 to TRBJ1-1; D gene uncertain. The germline gives CDR1 SGHDT, CDR2 YYEEEE. The germline V and J ends were trimmed by 0 bases and 4 bases, with 16 bases remaining between them. This CDR3 is built from 16 residues. CDR3 sequence reads: CASSLEVAGRFTEAFF. In DNA form, the CDR3 reads TGTGCCAGCAGCTTGGAGGTCGCCGGGAGGTTCACTGAAGCTTTCTTT. The entire variable domain, with the rest obtained from reference TRBV5-6 and TRBJ1-1, is as follows: DAGVTQSPTHLIKTRGQQVTLRCSPKSGHDTVSWYQQALGQGPQFIFQYYEEEERQRGNFPDRFSGHQFPNYSSELNVNALLLGDSALYLCASSLEVAGRFTEAFFGQGTRLTVV.

The rearrangement joins TRBV5-4 to TRBJ1-4, with 8 bases that match TRBD1. The germline gives CDR1 SGHNT, CDR2 YYREEE (reference sequence). V gave up 4 bases and J gave up 7 bases; unmatched junction bases: 6. CDR3 length: 14 amino acids. CDR3 DNA sequence: TGTGCCAGCAGCGTGGACAGGGAGAGTGAAAAACTGTTTTTT. It specifies CASSVDRESEKLFF.

V usage is TRBV27 and J usage is TRBJ2-3; D call uncertain. The CDR3 covers 13 residues. Between the trimmed V and J ends, which lost 8 bases and 2 bases, there was a span of 11 bases. Germline CDR1 MNHEY, CDR2 SMNVEV (reference sequence). For the CDR3, the DNA is TGTGCCAGCGCCCGGTCCCACACAGATACGCAGTATTTT. Protein: CASARSHTDTQYF.

This chain links TRBV25-1 with TRBJ2-1, with 8 positions matching TRBD2. Germline V gene lookup returns CDR1 MGHDK and CDR2 SYGVNS. With 4 bases clipped from V and 6 bases from J, the junction kept 5 bases outside the gene matches. This CDR3 is 14 amino acids long. This CDR3 is CASSALTSGNEQFF. The CDR3 nucleotides read TGTGCCAGCAGTGCGTTAACTAGCGGCAATGAGCAGTTCTTC.

This chain uses TRBV5-1 with TRBJ2-1; 7 bases agree with TRBD1. Losses at the gene ends were 2 bases for V and 9 bases for J; bases not matched to a gene: 5. The germline gives CDR1 SGHRS, CDR2 YFSETQ. The CDR3 totals 13 residues. In nucleotides, the CDR3 is TGCGCCAGCAGCTTCCGAGGGGGCAGTGAGCAGTTCTTC. This codes for CASSFRGGSEQFF.

V usage is TRBV6-1 and J usage is TRBJ1-1; the match to TRBD1 covers 12 bases. Germline assignment: CDR1 MNHNS and CDR2 SASEGT. The CDR3 extends over 15 amino acids. With 4 bases clipped from V and 4 bases from J, the junction kept 4 bases outside the gene matches. DNA for the CDR3: TGTGCCAGCAGTGCCGGGACAGGGGGCTTCACTGAAGCTTTCTTT. Its protein product is CASSAGTGGFTEAFF.

The chain recombines TRBV19 with TRBJ2-7; D is unresolved. The CDR3 is made up of 13 amino acids. V was shortened by 9 bases and J by 0 bases, with 12 bases between the two germline ends. From germline, CDR1 is LNHDA and CDR2 SQIVND (reference sequence). This CDR3 reads CASAKETSYEQYF. The CDR3 DNA reads TGTGCCAGCGCTAAGGAGACCTCCTACGAGCAGTACTTC.